This TCR beta chain is drawn from a study of blood T cell repertoires in COVID-19. Whole-study context: The analysed material was cDNA or gDNA that came from T cells, B-cell-depleted T cells, or PBMCs.

This clone was detected a few times. Germline V lookup: CDR1 SGHVS, CDR2 FNYEAQ. Germline trimming cut 0 bases from V and 4 bases from J; bases unmatched to any gene: 2. The CDR3 extends over 16 amino acids. Under the authors' procedure: Reference gene primers were amplified, and this amplification served to estimate nucleated cell counts. TCRdb's table, derived via immunoSEQ multiplex PCR, lists solely in-frame clones and lacks some. Clonal size and the V and J genes are those of that table, whereas D and trimming came from the DNA. Of about 200,000 clones in the sample, roughly 80% were seen once. Sequencing used peripheral blood. The rearrangement links TRBV7-6 to TRBJ2-1, with 11 bases identical to TRBD2. This TCR was sampled from a woman of 80 years or more with acute or convalescent COVID-19. CDR3 residues: CASSLAGTSGYNEQFF. DNA of the CDR3: TGTGCCAGCAGCTTAGCGGGGACTAGCGGATACAATGAGCAGTTCTTC.